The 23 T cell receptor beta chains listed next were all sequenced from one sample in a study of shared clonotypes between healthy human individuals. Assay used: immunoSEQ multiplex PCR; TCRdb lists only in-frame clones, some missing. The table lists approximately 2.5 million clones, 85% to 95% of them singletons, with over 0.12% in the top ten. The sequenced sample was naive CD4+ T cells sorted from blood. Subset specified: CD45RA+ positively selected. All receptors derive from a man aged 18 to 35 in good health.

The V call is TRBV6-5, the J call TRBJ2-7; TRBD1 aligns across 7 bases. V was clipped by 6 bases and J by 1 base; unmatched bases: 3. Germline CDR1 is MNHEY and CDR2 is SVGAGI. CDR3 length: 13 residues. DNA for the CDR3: TGTGCCAGCAGCCAACAGGGGTCCTACGAGCAGTACTTC. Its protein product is CASSQQGSYEQYF.

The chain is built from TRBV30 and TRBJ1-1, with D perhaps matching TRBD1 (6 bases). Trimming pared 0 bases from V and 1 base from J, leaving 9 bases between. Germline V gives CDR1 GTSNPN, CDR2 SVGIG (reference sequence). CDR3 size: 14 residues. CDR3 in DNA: TGTGCCTGGAGTGTACTGGACAGGAACACTGAAGCTTTCTTT. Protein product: CAWSVLDRNTEAFF.

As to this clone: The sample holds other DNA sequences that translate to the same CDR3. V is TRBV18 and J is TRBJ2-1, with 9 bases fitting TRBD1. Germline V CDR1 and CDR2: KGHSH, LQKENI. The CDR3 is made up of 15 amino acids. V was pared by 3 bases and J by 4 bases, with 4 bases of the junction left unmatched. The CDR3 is CASSPPGTGYNEQFF. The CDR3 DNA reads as TGTGCCAGCTCACCGCCCGGGACAGGGTACAATGAGCAGTTCTTC.

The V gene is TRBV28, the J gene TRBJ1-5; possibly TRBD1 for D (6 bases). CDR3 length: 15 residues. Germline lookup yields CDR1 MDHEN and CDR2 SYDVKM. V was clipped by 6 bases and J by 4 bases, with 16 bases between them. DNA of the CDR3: TGTGCCAGCAGCTCCGGGGGGCTGTGGAATCAGCCCCAGCATTTT. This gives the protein CASSSGGLWNQPQHF.

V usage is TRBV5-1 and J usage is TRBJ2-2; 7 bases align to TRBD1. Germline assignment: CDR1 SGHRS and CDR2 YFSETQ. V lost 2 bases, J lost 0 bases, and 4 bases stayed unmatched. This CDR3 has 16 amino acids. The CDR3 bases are TGCGCCAGCAGCTTAACTGACAGGGCGAACACCGGGGAGCTGTTTTTT. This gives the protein CASSLTDRANTGELFF. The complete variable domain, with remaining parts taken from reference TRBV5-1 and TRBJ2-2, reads KAGVTQTPRYLIKTRGQQVTLSCSPISGHRSVSWYQQTPGQGLQFLFEYFSETQRNKGNFPGRFSGRQFSNSRSEMNVSTLELGDSALYLCASSLTDRANTGELFFGEGSRLTVL.

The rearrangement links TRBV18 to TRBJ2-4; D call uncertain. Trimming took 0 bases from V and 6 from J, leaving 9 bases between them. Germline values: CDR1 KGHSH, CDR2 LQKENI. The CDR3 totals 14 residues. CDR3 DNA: TGTGCCAGCTCACCACCGTCCGCCCTAAACATTCAGTACTTC. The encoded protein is CASSPPSALNIQYF.

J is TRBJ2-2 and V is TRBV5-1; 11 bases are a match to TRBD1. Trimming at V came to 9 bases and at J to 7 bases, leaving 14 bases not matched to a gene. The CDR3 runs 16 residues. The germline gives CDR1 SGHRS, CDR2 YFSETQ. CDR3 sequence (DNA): TGCGCCACCTCGAACCATCGGACAGGGGGCAACGGGGAGCTGTTTTTT. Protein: CATSNHRTGGNGELFF.

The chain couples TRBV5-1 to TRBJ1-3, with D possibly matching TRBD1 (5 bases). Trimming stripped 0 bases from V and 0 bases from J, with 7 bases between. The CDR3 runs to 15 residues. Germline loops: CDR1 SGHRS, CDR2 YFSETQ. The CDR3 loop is CASSLVQASGNTIYF. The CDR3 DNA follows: TGCGCCAGCAGCTTGGTACAGGCCTCTGGAAACACCATATATTTT. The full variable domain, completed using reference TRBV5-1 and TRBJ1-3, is KAGVTQTPRYLIKTRGQQVTLSCSPISGHRSVSWYQQTPGQGLQFLFEYFSETQRNKGNFPGRFSGRQFSNSRSEMNVSTLELGDSALYLCASSLVQASGNTIYFGEGSWLTVV.

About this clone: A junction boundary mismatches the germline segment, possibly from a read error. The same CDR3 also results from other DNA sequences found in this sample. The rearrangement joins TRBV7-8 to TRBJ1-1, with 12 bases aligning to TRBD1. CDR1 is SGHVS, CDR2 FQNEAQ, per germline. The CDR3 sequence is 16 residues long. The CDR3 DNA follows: TGTGCCAGCAGCCCGTGGGACAGGGGGCGCGGCACTGAGGCTTTCTTT. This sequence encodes CASSPWDRGRGTEAFF.

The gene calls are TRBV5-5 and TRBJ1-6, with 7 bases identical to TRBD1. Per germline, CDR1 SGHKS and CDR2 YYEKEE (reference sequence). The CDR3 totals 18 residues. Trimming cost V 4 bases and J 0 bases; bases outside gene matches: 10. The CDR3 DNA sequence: TGTGCCAGCAGCGCCAGAGGGGGCGCAGGCTCCTATAATTCACCCCTCCACTTT. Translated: CASSARGGAGSYNSPLHF.

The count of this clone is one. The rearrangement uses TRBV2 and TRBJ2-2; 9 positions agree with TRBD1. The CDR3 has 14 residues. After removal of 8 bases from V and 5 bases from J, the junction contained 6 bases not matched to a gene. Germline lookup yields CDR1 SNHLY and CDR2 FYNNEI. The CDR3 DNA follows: TGTGCCAGCTCTCGACAGGGGGTTACCGGGGAGCTGTTTTTT. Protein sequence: CASSRQGVTGELFF.

CDR3 bases: TGTGCCAGCAGCCCGACAGGGGTGAAGGGCTACACCTTC. This encodes CASSPTGVKGYTF. The chain combines TRBV11-2 with TRBJ1-2; 8 bases line up with TRBD1. V shed 5 bases and J 8 bases; nucleotides not matched to a gene: 7. Germline assignment: CDR1 SGHAT and CDR2 FQNNGV. The CDR3 runs to 13 residues.

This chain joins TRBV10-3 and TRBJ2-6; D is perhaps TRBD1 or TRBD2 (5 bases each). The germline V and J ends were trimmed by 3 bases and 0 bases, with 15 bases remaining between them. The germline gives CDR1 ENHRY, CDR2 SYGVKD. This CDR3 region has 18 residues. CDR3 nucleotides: TGTGCCATCAGTGACTGGGTAGGGGAGAACTCTGGGGCCAACGTCCTGACTTTC. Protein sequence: CAISDWVGENSGANVLTF.

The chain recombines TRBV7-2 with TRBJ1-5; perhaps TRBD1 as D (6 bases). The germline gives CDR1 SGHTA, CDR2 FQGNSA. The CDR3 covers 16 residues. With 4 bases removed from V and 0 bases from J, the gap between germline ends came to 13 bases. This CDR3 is CASSSPDSYSNQPQHF. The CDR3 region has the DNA TGTGCCAGCAGCTCCCCGGACAGTTATAGCAATCAGCCCCAGCATTTT.

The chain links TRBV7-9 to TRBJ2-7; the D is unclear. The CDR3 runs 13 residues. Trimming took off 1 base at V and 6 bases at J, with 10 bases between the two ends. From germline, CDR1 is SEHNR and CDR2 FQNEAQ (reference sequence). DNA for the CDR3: TGTGCCAGCAGCTTAGAACTGGTTAGCGAGCAGTACTTC. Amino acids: CASSLELVSEQYF.

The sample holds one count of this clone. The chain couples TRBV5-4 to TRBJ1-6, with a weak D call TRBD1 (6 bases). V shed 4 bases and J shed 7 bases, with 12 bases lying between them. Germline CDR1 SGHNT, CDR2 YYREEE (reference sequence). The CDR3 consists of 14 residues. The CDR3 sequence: CASSLMQGNSPLHF. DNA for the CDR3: TGTGCCAGCAGCCTCATGCAGGGGAATTCACCCCTCCACTTT.

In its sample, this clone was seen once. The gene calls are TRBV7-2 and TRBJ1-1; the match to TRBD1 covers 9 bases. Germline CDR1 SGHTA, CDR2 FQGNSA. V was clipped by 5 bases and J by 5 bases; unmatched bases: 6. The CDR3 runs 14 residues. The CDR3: CASSPGTGFTEAFF. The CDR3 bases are TGTGCCAGCAGCCCCGGGACAGGGTTTACTGAAGCTTTCTTT.

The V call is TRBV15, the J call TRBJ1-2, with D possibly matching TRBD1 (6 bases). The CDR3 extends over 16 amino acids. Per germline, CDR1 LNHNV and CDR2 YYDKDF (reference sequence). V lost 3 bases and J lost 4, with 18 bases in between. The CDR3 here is CATSRTGTGRSYGYTF. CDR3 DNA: TGTGCCACCAGCAGGACTGGCACAGGGAGAAGCTATGGCTACACCTTC.

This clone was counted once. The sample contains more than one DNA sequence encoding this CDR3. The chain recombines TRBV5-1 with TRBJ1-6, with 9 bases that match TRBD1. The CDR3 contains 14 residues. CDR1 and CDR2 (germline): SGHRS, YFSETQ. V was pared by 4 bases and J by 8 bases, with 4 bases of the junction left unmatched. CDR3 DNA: TGCGCCAGCAGCCCGGGACAGGGTGATTCACCCCTCCACTTT. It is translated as CASSPGQGDSPLHF.

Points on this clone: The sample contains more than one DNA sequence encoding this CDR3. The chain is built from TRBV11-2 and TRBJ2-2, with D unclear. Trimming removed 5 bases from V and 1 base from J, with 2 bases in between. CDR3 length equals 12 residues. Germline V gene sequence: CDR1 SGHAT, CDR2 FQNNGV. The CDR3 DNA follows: TGTGCCAGCAGCCTGAACACCGGGGAGCTGTTTTTT. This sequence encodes CASSLNTGELFF.

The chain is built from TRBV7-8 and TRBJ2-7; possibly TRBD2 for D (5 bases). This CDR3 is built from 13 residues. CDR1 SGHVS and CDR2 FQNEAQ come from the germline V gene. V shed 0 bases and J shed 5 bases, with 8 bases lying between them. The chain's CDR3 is CASSLAGVNEQYF. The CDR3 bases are TGTGCCAGCAGCTTAGCCGGGGTAAACGAGCAGTACTTC.

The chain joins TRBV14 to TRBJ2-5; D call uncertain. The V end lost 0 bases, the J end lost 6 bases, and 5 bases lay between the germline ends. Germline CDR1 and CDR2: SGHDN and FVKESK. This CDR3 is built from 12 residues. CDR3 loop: CASSQERQTQYF. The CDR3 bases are TGTGCCAGCAGCCAAGAGCGTCAGACCCAGTACTTC.

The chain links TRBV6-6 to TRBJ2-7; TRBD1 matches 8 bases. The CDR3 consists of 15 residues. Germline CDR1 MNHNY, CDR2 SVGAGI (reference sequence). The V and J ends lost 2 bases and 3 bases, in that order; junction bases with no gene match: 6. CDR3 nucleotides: TGTGCCAGCAGTTACGTACAGGGGGGAAACTACGAGCAGTACTTC. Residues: CASSYVQGGNYEQYF.